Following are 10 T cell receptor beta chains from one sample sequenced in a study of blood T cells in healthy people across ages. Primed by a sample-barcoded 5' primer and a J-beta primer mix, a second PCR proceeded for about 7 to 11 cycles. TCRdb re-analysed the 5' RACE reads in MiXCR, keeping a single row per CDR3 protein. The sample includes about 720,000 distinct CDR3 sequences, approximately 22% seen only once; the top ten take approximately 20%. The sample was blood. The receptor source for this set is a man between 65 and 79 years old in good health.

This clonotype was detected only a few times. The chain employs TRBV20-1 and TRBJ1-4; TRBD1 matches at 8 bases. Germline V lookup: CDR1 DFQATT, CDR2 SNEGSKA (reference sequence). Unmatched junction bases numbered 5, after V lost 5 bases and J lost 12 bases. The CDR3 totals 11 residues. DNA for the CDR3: TGCAGTGCTTACAGGGGGAGAGAACTGTTTTTT. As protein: CSAYRGRELFF.

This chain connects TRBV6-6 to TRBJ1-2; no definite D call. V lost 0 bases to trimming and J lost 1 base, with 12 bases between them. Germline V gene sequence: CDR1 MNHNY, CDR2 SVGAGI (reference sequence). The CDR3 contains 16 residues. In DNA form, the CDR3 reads TGTGCCAGCAGTTACTCTCCAGGTGAACATAACTATGGCTACACCTTC. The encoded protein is CASSYSPGEHNYGYTF.

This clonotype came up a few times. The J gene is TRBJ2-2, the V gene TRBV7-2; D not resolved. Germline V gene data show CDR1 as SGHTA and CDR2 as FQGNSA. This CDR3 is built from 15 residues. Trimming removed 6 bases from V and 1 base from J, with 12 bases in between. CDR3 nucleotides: TGTGCCAGCAGTCCCCTCGGGCGGAACACCGGGGAGCTGTTTTTT. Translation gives CASSPLGRNTGELFF.

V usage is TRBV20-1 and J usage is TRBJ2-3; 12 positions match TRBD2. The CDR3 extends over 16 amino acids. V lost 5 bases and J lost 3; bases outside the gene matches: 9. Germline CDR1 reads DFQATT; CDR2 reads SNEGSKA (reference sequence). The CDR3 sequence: CSAGPITSGRTDTQYF. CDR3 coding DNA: TGCAGTGCTGGACCAATAACTAGCGGGAGGACAGATACGCAGTATTTT.

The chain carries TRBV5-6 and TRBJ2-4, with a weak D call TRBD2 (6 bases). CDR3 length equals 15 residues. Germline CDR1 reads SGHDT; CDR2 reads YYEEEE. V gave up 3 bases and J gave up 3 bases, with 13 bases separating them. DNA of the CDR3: TGTGCCAGCAGCTCGAGGGGAGGTGACAAAAACATTCAGTACTTC. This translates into CASSSRGGDKNIQYF.

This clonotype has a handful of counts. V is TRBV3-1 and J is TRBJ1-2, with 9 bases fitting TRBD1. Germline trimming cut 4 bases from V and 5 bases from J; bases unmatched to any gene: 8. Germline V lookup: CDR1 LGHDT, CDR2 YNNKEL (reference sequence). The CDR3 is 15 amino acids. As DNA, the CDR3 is TGTGCCAGCAGCCCCCGGGGACAGGGTTTTTATGGCTACACCTTC. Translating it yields CASSPRGQGFYGYTF. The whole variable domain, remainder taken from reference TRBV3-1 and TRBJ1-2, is DTAVSQTPKYLVTQMGNDKSIKCEQNLGHDTMYWYKQDSKKFLKIMFSYNNKELIINETVPNRFSPKSPDKAHLNLHINSLELGDSAVYFCASSPRGQGFYGYTFGSGTRLTVV.

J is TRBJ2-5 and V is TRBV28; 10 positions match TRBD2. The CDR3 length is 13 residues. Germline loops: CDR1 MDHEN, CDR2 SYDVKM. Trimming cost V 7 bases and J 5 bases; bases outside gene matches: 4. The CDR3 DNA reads TGTGCCAGCACCTTGACTAGCGGGGAGACCCAGTACTTC. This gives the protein CASTLTSGETQYF.

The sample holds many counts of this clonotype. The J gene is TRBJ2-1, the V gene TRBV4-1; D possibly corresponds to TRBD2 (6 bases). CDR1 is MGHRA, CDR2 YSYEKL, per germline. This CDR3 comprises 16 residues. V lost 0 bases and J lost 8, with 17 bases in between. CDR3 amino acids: CASSQDAGRPWDEQFF. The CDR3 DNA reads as TGCGCCAGCAGCCAAGATGCGGGACGCCCCTGGGATGAGCAGTTCTTC.

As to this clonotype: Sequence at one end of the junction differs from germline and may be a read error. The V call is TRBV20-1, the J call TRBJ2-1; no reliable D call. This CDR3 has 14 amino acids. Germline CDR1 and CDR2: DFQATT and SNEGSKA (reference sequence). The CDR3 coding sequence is TGCAGTGCAGATCCCACCCTCAATAACAATGAGCGGTTCTTC. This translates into CSADPTLNNNERFF.

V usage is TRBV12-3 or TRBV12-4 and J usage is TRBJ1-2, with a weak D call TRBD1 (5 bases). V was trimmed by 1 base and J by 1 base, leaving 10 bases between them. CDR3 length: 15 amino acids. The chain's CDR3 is CASSLVRQINYGYTF. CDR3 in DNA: TGTGCCAGCAGTTTAGTGCGACAGATTAACTATGGCTACACCTTC.